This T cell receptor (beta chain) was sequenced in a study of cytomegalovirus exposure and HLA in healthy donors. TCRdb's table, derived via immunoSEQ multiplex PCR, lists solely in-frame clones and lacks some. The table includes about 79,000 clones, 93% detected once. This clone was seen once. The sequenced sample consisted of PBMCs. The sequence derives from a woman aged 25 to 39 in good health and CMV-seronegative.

CDR3 protein: CSLRTSGDEQYF. The CDR3 nucleotides read TGCAGCCTTCGGACTAGCGGAGACGAGCAGTACTTC. The chain links TRBV29-1 to TRBJ2-7, with 10 bases aligning to TRBD2. The germline V gene encodes CDR1 SQVTM and CDR2 ANQGSEA. The CDR3 length is 12 residues. The V segment lost 8 bases and the J segment 5 bases; nucleotides outside the gene matches: 6.